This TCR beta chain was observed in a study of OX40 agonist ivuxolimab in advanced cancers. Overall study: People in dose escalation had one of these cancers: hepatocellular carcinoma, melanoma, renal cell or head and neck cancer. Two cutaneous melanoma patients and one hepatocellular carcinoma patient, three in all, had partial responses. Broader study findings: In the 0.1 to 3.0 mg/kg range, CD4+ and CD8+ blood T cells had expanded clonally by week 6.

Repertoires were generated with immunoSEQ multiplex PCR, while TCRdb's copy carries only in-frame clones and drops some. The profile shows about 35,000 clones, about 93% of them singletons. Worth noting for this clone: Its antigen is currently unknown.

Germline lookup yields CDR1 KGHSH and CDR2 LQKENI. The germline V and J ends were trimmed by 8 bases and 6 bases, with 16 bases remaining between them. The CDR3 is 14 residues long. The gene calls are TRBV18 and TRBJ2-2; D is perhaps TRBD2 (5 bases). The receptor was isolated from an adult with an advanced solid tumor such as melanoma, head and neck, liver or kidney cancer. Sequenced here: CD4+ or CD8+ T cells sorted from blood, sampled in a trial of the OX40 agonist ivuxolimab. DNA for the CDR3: TGTGCCAGCAGTAGTCGGGGAGCTGCCGGGGAGCTGTTTTTT. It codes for CASSSRGAAGELFF.